A selection of T cell receptor beta chains follows, all from one sample in a study of tumor-infiltrating lymphocytes in primary liver carcinoma. A single record per CDR3 protein comes from TCRdb applying MiXCR to the multiplex PCR reads. The repertoire holds fewer than 110,000 distinct CDR3 sequences, with approximately 70% as singletons. Sequenced material: liver tumor tissue from sampling region 2. The receptors shown here come from a woman aged 55-75 years with primary liver carcinoma and hepatitis B virus infection. CDR3s include the opening cysteine and the closing phenylalanine or tryptophan.

j_call v_call cdr3_length cdr3_aa
TRBJ1-2 TRBV7-9 15 CACSLGTGRDSGYTF
TRBJ2-2 TRBV30 15 CAVGRLAGEGGELFF
TRBJ2-7 TRBV29-1 12 CSVVPGSYEQHF
TRBJ2-1 TRBV30 15 CAWSAGLGSYNEQFF
TRBJ1-3 TRBV5-1 14 CASSLVGSGNTICF
TRBJ1-5 TRBV28 16 CASTDRGRRGNQPQHF
TRBJ2-1 TRBV11-1 13 CASGFGTDDEQFF
TRBJ2-1 TRBV28 15 CACSLETSGRDEHFF
TRBJ2-4 TRBV11-2 15 CASSLDGWGCDIEYF
TRBJ2-1 TRBV11-2 16 CVSSALGTGAHNEQFF
TRBJ2-5 TRBV6-5 16 CASSYYSSQSRETQYF
TRBJ2-1 TRBV12-3/TRBV12-4 15 CASSRVRGDYNEQVF
TRBJ2-3 TRBV6-1 15 CASSEARGGTDTQYF
TRBJ2-6 TRBV7-9 17 CASSLALGGTGANVLTF
TRBJ2-3 TRBV5-6 17 CASSGRSGSFHTDTQYF
TRBJ2-5 TRBV7-9 14 CASSPDRTQETQYF
TRBJ1-4 TRBV28 17 CASSLPGTGATNEKLFF
TRBJ1-2 TRBV6-1 14 CASSEVGRGSGYTF
TRBJ2-3 TRBV12-3/TRBV12-4 11 CASSRSDTQYF
TRBJ2-7 TRBV28 14 CASNVGGNQYERYF
TRBJ1-2 TRBV29-1 12 CSVVAGGYDYTF
TRBJ2-7 TRBV28 14 CASIGREGHYEQYF
TRBJ2-5 TRBV6-1 14 CASSRFAGGETQYF